This TCR beta chain was sequenced in a study of cytomegalovirus exposure and HLA in healthy donors. A note on this clone: The target antigen is unknown.

Here immunoSEQ multiplex PCR was the method, and the copy in TCRdb shows in-frame clones only, minus some. The sample yields around 190,000 clones, more than 75% seen once. The CDR3 runs to 12 residues. The germline CDR1 and CDR2 sequences are MNHEY and SVGAGI. Trimming cost V 7 bases and J 6 bases, with 12 bases left between them. General study results and limits: In vitro assays verified that three CMV-associated chains recognized CMV antigens specifically. Rare TCR sequences predominated, though certain public TCRs were found in many donors. A later analysis found first-cohort TCR clusters tended to co-occur in the approximately 110 validation repertoires. High specificity and sensitivity for cytomegalovirus status were reported for the classifier.

The genes are TRBV6-5 and TRBJ1-2, with D possibly TRBD1 on 5 matching bases. The sequenced material came from PBMCs. This clonotype was obtained from a woman between 18 and 30 years old in good health and CMV-seronegative. CDR3 region: CASNSRVNGYTF. Written as DNA, the CDR3 is TGTGCCAGCAACTCCAGGGTGAATGGCTACACCTTC.